This entry describes one TCR beta chain. The sample comes from a study of blood T cell repertoires in COVID-19. The table came from immunoSEQ multiplex PCR; TCRdb's copy has only in-frame clones and leaves some out. The profile shows tens of thousands of clones, around 80% of them singletons. With 5 bases removed from V and 5 bases from J, the gap between germline ends came to 9 bases. The CDR3 is made up of 12 amino acids. Germline V gene lookup returns CDR1 MNHEY and CDR2 SVGAGI. The TCR comes from a human donor in a cohort sampled during active COVID-19. The chain has TRBV6-5 and TRBJ2-5; TRBD2 is a possible D gene (5 bases). The sequenced material came from peripheral blood. CDR3 sequence (DNA): TGTGCCAGCAGTCTCTGGAGGGAGACCCAGTACTTC. Translated, it gives CASSLWRETQYF.